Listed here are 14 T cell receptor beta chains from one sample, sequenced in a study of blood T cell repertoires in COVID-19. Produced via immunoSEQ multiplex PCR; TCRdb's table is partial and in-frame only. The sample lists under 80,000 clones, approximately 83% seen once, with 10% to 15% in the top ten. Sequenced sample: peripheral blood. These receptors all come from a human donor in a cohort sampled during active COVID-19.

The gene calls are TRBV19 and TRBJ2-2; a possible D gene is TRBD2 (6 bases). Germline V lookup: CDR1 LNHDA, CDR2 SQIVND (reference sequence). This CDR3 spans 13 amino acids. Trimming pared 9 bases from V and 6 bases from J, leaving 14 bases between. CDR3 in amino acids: CASRLVYAGELFF. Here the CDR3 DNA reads TGTGCCAGCCGACTAGTCTATGCCGGGGAGCTGTTTTTT.

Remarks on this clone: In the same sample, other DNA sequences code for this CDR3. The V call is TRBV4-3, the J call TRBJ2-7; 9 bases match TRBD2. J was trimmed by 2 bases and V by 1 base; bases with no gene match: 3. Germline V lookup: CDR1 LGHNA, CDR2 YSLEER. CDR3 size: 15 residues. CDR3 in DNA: TGCGCCAGCAGCCAAGGCGGGGGGGACCCCTACGAGCAGTACTTC. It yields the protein CASSQGGGDPYEQYF.

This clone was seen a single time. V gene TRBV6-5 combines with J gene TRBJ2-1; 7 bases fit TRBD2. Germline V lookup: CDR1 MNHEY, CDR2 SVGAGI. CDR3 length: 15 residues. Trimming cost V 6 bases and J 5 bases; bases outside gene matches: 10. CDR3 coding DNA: TGTGCCAGCAGGGCTAGACTAGCTGGGAACAATGAGCAGTTCTTC. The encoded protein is CASRARLAGNNEQFF.

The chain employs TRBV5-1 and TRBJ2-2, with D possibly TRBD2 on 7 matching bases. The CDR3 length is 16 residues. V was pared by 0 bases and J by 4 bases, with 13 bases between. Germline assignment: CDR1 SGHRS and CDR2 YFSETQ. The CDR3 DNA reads TGCGCCAGCAGCTTGGCTGGGGGGGCGCGCACCGGGGAGCTGTTTTTT. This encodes CASSLAGGARTGELFF. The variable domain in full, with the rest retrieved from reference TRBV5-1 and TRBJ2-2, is KAGVTQTPRYLIKTRGQQVTLSCSPISGHRSVSWYQQTPGQGLQFLFEYFSETQRNKGNFPGRFSGRQFSNSRSEMNVSTLELGDSALYLCASSLAGGARTGELFFGEGSRLTVL.

The CDR3: CASSIAQSTDTQYF. CDR3 DNA sequence: TGTGCCAGTAGTATAGCCCAGAGCACAGATACGCAGTATTTT. The rearrangement joins TRBV19 to TRBJ2-3; D is uncertain. The CDR3 has 14 amino acids. The germline V and J ends were trimmed by 1 base and 0 bases, with 5 bases remaining between them. Germline values: CDR1 LNHDA, CDR2 SQIVND (reference sequence).

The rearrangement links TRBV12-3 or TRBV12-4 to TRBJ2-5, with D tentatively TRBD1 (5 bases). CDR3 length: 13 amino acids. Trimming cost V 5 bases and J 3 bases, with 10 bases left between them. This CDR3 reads CASSPDSEETQYF. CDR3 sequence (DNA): TGTGCCAGCAGTCCCGACAGCGAAGAGACCCAGTACTTC.

The CDR3 sequence is CASSHGGEGNSPLHF. The CDR3 DNA is TGTGCCAGCAGTCACGGGGGAGAAGGGAATTCACCCCTCCACTTT. This chain connects TRBV28 to TRBJ1-6; D is possibly TRBD1 (5 bases). The ends were cut back, 5 bases at V and 7 bases at J, with 15 bases in the middle. CDR1 MDHEN and CDR2 SYDVKM come from the germline V gene. The CDR3 sequence is 15 residues long. Combining the CDR3 with reference TRBV28 and TRBJ1-6 gives the whole variable domain DVKVTQSSRYLVKRTGEKVFLECVQDMDHENMFWYRQDPGLGLRLIYFSYDVKMKEKGDIPEGYSVSREKKERFSLILESASTNQTSMYLCASSHGGEGNSPLHFGNGTRLTVT.

CDR3 region: CASSPRPGQGDEQYF. In DNA form, the CDR3 reads TGCGCCAGCAGCCCGAGACCGGGACAGGGGGACGAGCAGTACTTC. The chain couples TRBV5-1 to TRBJ2-7, with TRBD1 identical over 11 bases. V was pared by 4 bases and J by 5 bases, with 8 bases of the junction left unmatched. The CDR3 runs to 15 residues. The germline V gene has CDR1 SGHRS and CDR2 YFSETQ.

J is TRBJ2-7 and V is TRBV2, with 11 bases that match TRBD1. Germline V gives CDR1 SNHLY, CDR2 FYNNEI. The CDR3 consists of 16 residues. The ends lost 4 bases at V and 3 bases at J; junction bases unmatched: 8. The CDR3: CASSVGPGQGVYEQYF. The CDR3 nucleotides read TGTGCCAGCAGTGTTGGCCCGGGACAGGGGGTCTACGAGCAGTACTTC.

The CDR3: CASSSAPGLTYNEQFF. In DNA, the CDR3 is TGCGCCAGCAGCTCGGCCCCGGGACTAACATACAATGAGCAGTTCTTC. The chain combines TRBV5-1 with TRBJ2-1; 7 bases fit TRBD2. Germline lookup yields CDR1 SGHRS and CDR2 YFSETQ. The CDR3 is made up of 16 amino acids. The junction had 10 bases not matched to a gene; V was cut back by 3 bases and J by 4 bases.

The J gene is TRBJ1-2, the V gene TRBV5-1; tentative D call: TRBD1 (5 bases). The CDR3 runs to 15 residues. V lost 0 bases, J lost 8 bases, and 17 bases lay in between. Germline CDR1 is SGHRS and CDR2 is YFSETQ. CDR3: CASSLAAAGIQGYTF. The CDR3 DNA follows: TGCGCCAGCAGCTTGGCGGCGGCAGGGATACAGGGCTACACCTTC.

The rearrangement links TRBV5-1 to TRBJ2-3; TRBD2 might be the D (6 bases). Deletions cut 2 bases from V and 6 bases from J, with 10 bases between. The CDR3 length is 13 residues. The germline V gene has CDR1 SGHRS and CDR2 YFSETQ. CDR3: CASSFGGQDTQYF. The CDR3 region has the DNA TGCGCCAGCAGCTTCGGGGGTCAGGATACGCAGTATTTT.

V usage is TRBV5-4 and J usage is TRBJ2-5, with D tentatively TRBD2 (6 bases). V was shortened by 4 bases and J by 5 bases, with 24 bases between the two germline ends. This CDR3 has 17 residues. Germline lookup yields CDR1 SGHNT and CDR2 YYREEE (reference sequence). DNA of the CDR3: TGTGCCAGCAGCCCCGAGGCGGGTGGTACGGGGAGGGAGACCCAGTACTTC. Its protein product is CASSPEAGGTGRETQYF.

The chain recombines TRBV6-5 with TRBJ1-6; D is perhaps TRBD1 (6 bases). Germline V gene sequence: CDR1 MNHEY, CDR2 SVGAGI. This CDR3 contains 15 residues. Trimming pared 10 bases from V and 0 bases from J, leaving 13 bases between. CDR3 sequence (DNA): TGTGCCACCGTCCCGGACAGCTCCTATAATTCACCCCTCCACTTT. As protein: CATVPDSSYNSPLHF.